This TCR beta chain was retrieved from a study of CD4 and CD8 cells across lung adenocarcinoma regions (dated by TCRdb to 2016 to 2019). Turning to the overall study: Intratumor heterogeneity of the T cell receptor repertoire was examined by comparing tumor centers with tumor margins.

This clonotype was seen a few times. There is no known antigen for this receptor. No qualities accompany the bases; no much larger clone lies one base away. Per the germline V gene, MNHNS is the CDR1 and SASEGT is the CDR2. Counted from cysteine to phenylalanine, this CDR3 has 17 amino acids. Only the CDR3 DNA is retained, 51 bases long and in frame from the first base. The junction shows trimming of 6 bases on V and 0 bases on J, plus 18 bases between the germline ends. The donors were patients who had localized lung adenocarcinoma, which is a subtype of non-small cell lung cancer. The margins of localized lung adenocarcinomas were where the samples came from. For TCR repertoire analysis, CD8+ T cells taken from tumor tissue were profiled apart from CD4+ T cells. Library preparation used PCR. The sequencer was a HiSeq X Ten. TCRdb passed the public sequencing reads through fastp at Q25 and MiXCR, retaining productive beta sequences. Every entry covers one CDR3 protein and lists the most common genes and DNA from its rows. The sample table lists around 10,000 distinct CDR3 sequences, 35% to 60% of them with a count of one. 33% of the sample comes from the top ten.

Sequenced: CD8+ T cells from the margin of a lung tumor. Sample cell subset or site, as interpreted from the label and publication: tumor margin region. The clonotype originates from a male donor with lung adenocarcinoma. The CD4 and CD8 labels of this study may be unreliable. The V and J genes are TRBV6-1 and TRBJ2-1; matching of 5 bases hints at TRBD2 as the D gene. The CDR3 protein is CASSPIPSGSSYNEQFF. The DNA sequence follows: TGTGCCAGCAGCCCAATCCCCAGCGGAAGCTCCTACAATGAGCAGTTCTTC.